This TCR beta chain was obtained from a study of blood T cell repertoires in COVID-19. CDR3 length equals 16 residues. The germline V gene has CDR1 SEHNR and CDR2 FQNEAQ (reference sequence). The ends lost 5 bases at V and 3 bases at J; junction bases unmatched: 7. TCRdb keeps only in-frame clones here, not all; method: immunoSEQ multiplex PCR. The table has around 95,000 clones, over 75% seen once. Sequencing was performed on peripheral blood. The gene calls are TRBV7-9 and TRBJ1-1, with 12 bases identical to TRBD1. The sequence came from a human donor in a cohort sampled during active COVID-19. The CDR3 region has the DNA TGTGCCAGCAGCATTCGGGACAGGGGGCTGGACACTGAAGCTTTCTTT. This sequence encodes CASSIRDRGLDTEAFF. The full variable domain, its missing parts supplied by reference TRBV7-9 and TRBJ1-1, is DTGVSQNPRHKITKRGQNVTFRCDPISEHNRLYWYRQTLGQGPEFLTYFQNEAQLEKSRLLSDRFSAERPKGSFSTLEIQRTEQGDSAMYLCASSIRDRGLDTEAFFGQGTRLTVV.